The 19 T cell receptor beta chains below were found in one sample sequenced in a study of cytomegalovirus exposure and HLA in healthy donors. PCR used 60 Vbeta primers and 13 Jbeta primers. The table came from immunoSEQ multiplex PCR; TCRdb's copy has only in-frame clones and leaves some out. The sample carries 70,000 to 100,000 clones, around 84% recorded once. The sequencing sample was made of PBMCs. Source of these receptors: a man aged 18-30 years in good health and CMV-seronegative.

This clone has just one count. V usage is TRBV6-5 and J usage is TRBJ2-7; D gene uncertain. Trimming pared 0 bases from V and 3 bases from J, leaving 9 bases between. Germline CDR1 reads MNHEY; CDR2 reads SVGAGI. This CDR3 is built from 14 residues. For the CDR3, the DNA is TGTGCCAGCAGTTACTCGACCGGGTACTACGAGCAGTACTTC. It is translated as CASSYSTGYYEQYF.

In DNA, the CDR3 is TGCGCCAGCAGCGACAACAGGGGGTACACAGATACGCAGTATTTT. The encoded protein is CASSDNRGYTDTQYF. This chain uses TRBV4-1 with TRBJ2-3; 8 nucleotides align to TRBD1. The germline V gene encodes CDR1 MGHRA and CDR2 YSYEKL. The CDR3 sequence is 15 residues long. V trimming: 5 bases; J trimming: 2 bases; junction bases outside the gene matches: 6.

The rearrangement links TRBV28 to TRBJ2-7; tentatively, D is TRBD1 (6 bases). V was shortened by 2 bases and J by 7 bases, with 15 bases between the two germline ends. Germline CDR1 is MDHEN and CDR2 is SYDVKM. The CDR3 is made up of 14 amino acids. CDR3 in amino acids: CASSLPGTSGEQYF. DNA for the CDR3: TGTGCCAGCAGTTTACCGGGGACATCGGGGGAGCAGTACTTC.

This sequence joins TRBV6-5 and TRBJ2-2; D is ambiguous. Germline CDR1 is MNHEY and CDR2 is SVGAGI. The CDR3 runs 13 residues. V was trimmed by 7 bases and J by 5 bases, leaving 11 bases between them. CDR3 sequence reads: CASKERLTGELFF. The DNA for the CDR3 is TGTGCCAGCAAGGAGCGTCTTACCGGGGAGCTGTTTTTT.

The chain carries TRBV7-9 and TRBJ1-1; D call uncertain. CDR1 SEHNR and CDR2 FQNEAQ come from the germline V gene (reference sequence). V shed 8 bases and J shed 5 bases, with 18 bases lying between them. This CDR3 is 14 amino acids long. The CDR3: CASAVGDRRTEAFF. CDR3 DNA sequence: TGTGCCAGCGCAGTTGGGGATAGGAGGACTGAAGCTTTCTTT.

The CDR3 DNA follows: TGTGCCACCAGCAGAGCCCTGGGACAGGCTTTCGGCGCTGGCTACACCTTC. Translation gives CATSRALGQAFGAGYTF. The genes are TRBV15 and TRBJ1-2, with 8 nucleotides matching TRBD1. V was clipped by 1 base and J by 7 bases; unmatched bases: 14. The CDR3 consists of 17 residues. Germline V CDR1 and CDR2: LNHNV, YYDKDF (reference sequence). Full variable domain (missing parts from reference TRBV15 and TRBJ1-2): DAMVIQNPRYQVTQFGKPVTLSCSQTLNHNVMYWYQQKSSQAPKLLFHYYDKDFNNEADTPDNFQSRRPNTSFCFLDIRSPGLGDTAMYLCATSRALGQAFGAGYTFGSGTRLTVV.

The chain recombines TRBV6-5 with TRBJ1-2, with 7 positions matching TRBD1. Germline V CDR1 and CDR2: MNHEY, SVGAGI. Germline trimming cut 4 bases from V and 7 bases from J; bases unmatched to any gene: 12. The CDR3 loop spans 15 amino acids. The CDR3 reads CASSFRANRGGGYTF. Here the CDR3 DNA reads TGTGCCAGCAGTTTCCGTGCCAACAGGGGTGGTGGCTACACCTTC.

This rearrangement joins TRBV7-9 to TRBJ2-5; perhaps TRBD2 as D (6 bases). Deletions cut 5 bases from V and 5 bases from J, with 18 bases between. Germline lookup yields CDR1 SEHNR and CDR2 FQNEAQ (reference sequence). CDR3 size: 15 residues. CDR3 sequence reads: CASSPNEWGGETQYF. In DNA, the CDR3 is TGTGCCAGCAGCCCAAATGAGTGGGGAGGTGAGACCCAGTACTTC.

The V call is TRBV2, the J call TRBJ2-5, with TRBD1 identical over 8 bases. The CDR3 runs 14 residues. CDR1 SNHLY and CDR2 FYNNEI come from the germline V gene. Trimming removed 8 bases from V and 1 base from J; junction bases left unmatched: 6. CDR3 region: CASQTGAFQETQYF. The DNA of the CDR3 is TGTGCCAGCCAGACAGGGGCGTTCCAAGAGACCCAGTACTTC.

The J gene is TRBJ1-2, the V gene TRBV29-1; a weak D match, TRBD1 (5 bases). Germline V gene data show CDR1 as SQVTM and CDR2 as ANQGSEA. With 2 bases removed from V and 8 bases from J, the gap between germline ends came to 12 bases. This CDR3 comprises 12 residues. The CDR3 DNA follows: TGCAGCGTTGAAAGCGTGGGGGGGGGCTACACCTTC. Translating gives CSVESVGGGYTF.

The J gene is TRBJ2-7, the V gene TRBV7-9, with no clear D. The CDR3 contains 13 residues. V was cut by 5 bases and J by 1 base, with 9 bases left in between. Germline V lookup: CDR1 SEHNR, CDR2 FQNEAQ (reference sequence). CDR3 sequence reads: CASSPGPSYEQYF. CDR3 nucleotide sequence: TGTGCCAGCAGCCCAGGCCCGTCCTACGAGCAGTACTTC.

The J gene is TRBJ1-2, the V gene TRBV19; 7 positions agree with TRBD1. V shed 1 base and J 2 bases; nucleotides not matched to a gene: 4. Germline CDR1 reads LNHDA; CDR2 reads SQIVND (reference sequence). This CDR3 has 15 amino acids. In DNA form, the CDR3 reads TGTGCCAGTAGTATAGCCCTGACAGGGAACTATGGCTACACCTTC. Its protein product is CASSIALTGNYGYTF.

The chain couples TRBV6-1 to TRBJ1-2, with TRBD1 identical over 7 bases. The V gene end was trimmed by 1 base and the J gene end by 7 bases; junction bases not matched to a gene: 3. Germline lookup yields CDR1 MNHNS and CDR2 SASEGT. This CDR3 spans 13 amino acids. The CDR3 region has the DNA TGTGCCAGCAGTGAAGGGGACAGAGGTGGCTACACCTTC. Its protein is CASSEGDRGGYTF.

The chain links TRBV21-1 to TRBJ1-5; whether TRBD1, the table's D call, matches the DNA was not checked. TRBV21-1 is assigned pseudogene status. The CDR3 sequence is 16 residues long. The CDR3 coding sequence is TGTGCCAGCAGCAAAGCGGATGACAGTCCCGATCAGCCCCAGCATTTT. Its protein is CASSKADDSPDQPQHF.

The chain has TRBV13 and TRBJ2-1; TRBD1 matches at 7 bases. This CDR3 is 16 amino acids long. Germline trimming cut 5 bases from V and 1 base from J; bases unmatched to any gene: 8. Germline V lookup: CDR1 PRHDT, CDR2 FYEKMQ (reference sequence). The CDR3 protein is CASSPRSRGSYNEQFF. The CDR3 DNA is TGTGCCAGCAGCCCTCGCTCCAGGGGGTCCTACAATGAGCAGTTCTTC.

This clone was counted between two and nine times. CDR3 sequence (DNA): TGTGCCAGCAGCTCCCCGCGACGGAGCTCCTACGAGCAGTACTTC. Translating gives CASSSPRRSSYEQYF. The chain joins TRBV11-2 to TRBJ2-7; no definite D call. Trimming took 4 bases from V and 0 from J, leaving 13 bases between them. The CDR3 sequence is 15 residues long. The germline CDR1 and CDR2 sequences are SGHAT and FQNNGV.

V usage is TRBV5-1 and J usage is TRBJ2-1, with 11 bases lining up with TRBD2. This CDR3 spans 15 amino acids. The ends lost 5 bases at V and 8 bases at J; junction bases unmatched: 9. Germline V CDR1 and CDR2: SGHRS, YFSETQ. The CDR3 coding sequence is TGCGCCAGCAGTGCCCCGACTAGCGGGGTAGATGAGCAGTTCTTC. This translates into CASSAPTSGVDEQFF.

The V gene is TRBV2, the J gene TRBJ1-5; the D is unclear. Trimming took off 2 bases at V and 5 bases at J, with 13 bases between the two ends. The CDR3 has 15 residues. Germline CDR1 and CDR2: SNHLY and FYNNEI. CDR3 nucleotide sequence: TGTGCCAGCAGTGAAAACGGGGTCTACGATCAGCCCCAGCATTTT. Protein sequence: CASSENGVYDQPQHF. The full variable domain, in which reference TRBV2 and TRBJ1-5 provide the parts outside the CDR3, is EPEVTQTPSHQVTQMGQEVILRCVPISNHLYFYWYRQILGQKVEFLVSFYNNEISEKSEIFDDQFSVERPDGSNFTLKIRSTKLEDSAMYFCASSENGVYDQPQHFGDGTRLSIL.

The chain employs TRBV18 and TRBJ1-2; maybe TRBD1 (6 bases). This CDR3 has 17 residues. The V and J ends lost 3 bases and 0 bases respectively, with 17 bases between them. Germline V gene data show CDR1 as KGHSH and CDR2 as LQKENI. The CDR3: CASSPQRPGVANYGYTF. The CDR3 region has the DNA TGTGCCAGCTCACCCCAGAGGCCAGGGGTAGCTAACTATGGCTACACCTTC.